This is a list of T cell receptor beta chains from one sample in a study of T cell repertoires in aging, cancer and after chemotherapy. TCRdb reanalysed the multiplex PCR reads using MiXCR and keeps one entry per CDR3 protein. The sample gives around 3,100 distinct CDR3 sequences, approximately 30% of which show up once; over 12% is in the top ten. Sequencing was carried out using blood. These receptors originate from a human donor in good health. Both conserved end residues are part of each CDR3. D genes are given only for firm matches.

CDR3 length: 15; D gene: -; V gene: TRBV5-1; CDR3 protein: CASSFRGGGRETQYF
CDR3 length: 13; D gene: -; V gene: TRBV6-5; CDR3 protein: CASSPFRATEAFF
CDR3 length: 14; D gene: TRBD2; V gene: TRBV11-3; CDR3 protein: CASSPGLGYGEQFF
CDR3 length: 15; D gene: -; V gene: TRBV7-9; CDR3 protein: CASSLDRLSSYEQYF
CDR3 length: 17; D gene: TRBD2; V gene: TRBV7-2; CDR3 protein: CASSGRLAGARGNEQFF
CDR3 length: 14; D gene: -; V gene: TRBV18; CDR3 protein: CASSRGPTNTEAFF
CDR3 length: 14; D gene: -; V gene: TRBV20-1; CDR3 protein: CSARTAPANNEQFF
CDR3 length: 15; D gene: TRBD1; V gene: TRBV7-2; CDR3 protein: CASSSQGALYSPLHF
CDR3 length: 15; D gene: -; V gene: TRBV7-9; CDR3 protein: CASSLGGRTMSGYTF
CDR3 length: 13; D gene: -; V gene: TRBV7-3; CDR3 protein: CASSLSGNQPQHF
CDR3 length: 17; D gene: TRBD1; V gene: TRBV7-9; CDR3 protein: CASSFVGQGLGGEKLFF
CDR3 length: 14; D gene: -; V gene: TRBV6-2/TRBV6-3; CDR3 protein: CASSVREMIQPQHF
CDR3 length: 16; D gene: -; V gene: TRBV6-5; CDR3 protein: CASSYSRDQNNYGYTF
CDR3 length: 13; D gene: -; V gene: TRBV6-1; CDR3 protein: CASSAGENYGYTF
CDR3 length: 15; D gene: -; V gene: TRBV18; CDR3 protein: CASSPRQIEGDTQYF
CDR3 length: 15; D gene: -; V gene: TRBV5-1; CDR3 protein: CASSAGLRERYEQYF
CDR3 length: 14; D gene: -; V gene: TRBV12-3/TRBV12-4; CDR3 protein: CASSLVGGGYEQFF
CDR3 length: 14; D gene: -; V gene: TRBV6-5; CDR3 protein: CAVYPEGLNTEAFF
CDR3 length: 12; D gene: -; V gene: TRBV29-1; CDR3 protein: CSVDAGYAEAFF
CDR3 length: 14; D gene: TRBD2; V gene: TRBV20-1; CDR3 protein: CSASVASGINEQFF
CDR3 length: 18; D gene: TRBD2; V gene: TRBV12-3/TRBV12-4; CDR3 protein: CASSEGLAGEPPRETQYF
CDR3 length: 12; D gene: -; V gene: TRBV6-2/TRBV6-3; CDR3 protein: CASSSGLIEQFF
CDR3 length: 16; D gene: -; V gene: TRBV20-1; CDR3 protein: CSARDRFKTMNTEAFF
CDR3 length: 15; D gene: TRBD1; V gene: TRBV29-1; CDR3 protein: CSVDGTAPTYNEQFF
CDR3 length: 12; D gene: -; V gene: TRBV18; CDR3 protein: CASSHEQETQYF
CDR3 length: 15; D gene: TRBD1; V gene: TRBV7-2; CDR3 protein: CASSLRTGGSDTQYF
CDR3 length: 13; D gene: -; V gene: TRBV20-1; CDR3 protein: CSARDPNAYEQYF